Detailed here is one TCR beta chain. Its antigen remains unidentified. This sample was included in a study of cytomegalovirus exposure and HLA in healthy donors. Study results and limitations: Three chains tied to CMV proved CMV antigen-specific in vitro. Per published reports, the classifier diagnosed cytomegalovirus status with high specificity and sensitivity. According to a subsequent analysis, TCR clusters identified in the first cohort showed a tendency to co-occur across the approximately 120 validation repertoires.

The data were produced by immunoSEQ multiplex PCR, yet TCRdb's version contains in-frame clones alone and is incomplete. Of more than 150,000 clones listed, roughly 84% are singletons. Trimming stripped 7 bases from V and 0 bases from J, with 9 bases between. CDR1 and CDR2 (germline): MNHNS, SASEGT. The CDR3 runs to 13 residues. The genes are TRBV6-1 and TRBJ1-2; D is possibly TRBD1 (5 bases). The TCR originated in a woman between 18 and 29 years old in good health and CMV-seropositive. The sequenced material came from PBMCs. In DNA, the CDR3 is TGTGCCAGCAAGGAGGGGACTAACTATGGCTACACCTTC. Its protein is CASKEGTNYGYTF.